This is a list of T cell receptor beta chains from one sample in a study of cytomegalovirus exposure and HLA in healthy donors. This table comes from immunoSEQ multiplex PCR, and its TCRdb copy is limited to in-frame clones, with some not included. The sample lists around 200,000 clones, around 83% occurring once. Sequencing was performed on PBMCs. These receptors were collected from a middle-aged woman in good health and CMV-seronegative. The CDR3 runs from the conserved cysteine through the conserved F or W.

>TRBV5-1|TRBJ1-4
CASSRIPGQGNEKLFF
>TRBV28|TRBJ2-1
CASSFQLAGLSGEQFF
>TRBV7-8|-
CASSGLSNEQYF
>TRBV11-2|TRBJ2-1
CASSLRLADRYNEQFF
>TRBV5-1|TRBJ1-1
CASKGETTEAFF
>TRBV19|TRBJ1-5
CASSIDGYSNQPQHF
>TRBV7-3|TRBJ2-1
CASSLGRGPSYNEQFF
>TRBV9|TRBJ2-3
CASSVGPLTPTDTQYF
>TRBV5-1|TRBJ2-7
CASSPRSGSGPSSYEQYF
>TRBV19|TRBJ2-3
CASSIPDRGFTDTQYF
>TRBV5-3|TRBJ1-2
CARSRQGQGAVDYGYTF
>TRBV7-2|-
CASSRNRGPYEQYF
>TRBV19|TRBJ2-1
CASSIGQGALNEQFF
>TRBV6-5|TRBJ2-5
CASSYRGGGGSTQYF
>TRBV12-5|TRBJ1-1
CASGLVAGSNTEAFF
>TRBV28|TRBJ1-5
CASSYRGESQPQHF
>TRBV4-1|TRBJ2-1
CASSTRQSLYNEQFF
>TRBV5-5|TRBJ2-1
CASSLTLEFSHEQFF
>TRBV7-9|TRBJ2-2
CASSLVPSGGTGELFF
>TRBV19|TRBJ2-7
CASRWTGASYEQYF
>TRBV9|TRBJ2-7
CASSVGRVPSYEQYF
>TRBV11-2|TRBJ2-7
CASSFESGSYEQYF
>TRBV7-9|TRBJ1-1
CATGGRRNTEAFF
>TRBV7-9|TRBJ1-4
CASTRGQYATNEKLFF
>TRBV19|TRBJ1-1
CASSMAGGGKTEAFF
>TRBV27|TRBJ2-1
CASSPTSGRSDEQFF
>TRBV5-4|TRBJ2-7
CASSSTGDSYEQYF
>TRBV4-1|TRBJ2-1
CASSQEARLTNEQFF
>TRBV15|TRBJ2-3
CATSTPLEGGRRDTQYF